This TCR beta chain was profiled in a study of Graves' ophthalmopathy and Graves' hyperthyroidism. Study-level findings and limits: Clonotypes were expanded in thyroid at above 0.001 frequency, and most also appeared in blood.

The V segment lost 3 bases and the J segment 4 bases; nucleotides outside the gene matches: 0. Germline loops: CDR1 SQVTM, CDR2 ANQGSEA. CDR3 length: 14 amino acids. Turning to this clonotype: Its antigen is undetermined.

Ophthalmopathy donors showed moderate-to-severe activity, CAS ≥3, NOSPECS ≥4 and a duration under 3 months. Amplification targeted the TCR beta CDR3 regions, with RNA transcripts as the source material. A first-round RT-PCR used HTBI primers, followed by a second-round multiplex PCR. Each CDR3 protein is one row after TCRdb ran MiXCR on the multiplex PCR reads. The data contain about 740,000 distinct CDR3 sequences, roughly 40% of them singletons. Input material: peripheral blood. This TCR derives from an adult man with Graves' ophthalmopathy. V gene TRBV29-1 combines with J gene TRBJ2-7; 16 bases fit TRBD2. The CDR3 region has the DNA TGCAGCGTTGAGGGACTAGCGGGAGGGTACGAGCAGTACTTC. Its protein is CSVEGLAGGYEQYF.